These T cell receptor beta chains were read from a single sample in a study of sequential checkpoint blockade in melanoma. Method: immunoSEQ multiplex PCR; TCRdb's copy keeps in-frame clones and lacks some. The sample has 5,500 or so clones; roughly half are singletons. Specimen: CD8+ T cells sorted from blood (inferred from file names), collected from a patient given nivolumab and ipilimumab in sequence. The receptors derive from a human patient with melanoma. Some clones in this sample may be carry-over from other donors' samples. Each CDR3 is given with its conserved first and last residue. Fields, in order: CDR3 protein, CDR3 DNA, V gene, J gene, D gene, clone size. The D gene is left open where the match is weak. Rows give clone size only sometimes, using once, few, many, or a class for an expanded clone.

CDR3aa: CARRNRGQGEQYF; CDR3nt: TGTGCCAGGAGAAACAGGGGGCAGGGCGAGCAGTACTTC; v_gene: TRBV21-1; j_gene: TRBJ2-7; d_gene: .; abundance: .
CDR3aa: CASSLDRDSYEQYF; CDR3nt: TGTGCCAGCAGTCTAGACAGGGACTCCTACGAGCAGTACTTC; v_gene: TRBV6-6; j_gene: TRBJ2-7; d_gene: TRBD1; abundance: medium-sized
CDR3aa: CASSHMNTEAFF; CDR3nt: TGCGCCAGCAGCCACATGAACACTGAAGCTTTCTTT; v_gene: TRBV4-3; j_gene: TRBJ1-1; d_gene: .; abundance: .
CDR3aa: CATSRDRGAGDGYTF; CDR3nt: TGTGCCACCAGCAGAGATCGGGGGGCGGGGGATGGCTACACCTTC; v_gene: TRBV15; j_gene: TRBJ1-2; d_gene: .; abundance: .
CDR3aa: CASSPGGYYGYTF; CDR3nt: TGTGCCAGCAGCCCGGGGGGCTACTATGGCTACACCTTC; v_gene: TRBV7-9; j_gene: TRBJ1-2; d_gene: .; abundance: few
CDR3aa: CASSLKPSLYNEQFF; CDR3nt: TGTGCCAGCAGCTTAAAGCCGTCCCTATACAATGAGCAGTTCTTC; v_gene: TRBV7-8; j_gene: TRBJ2-1; d_gene: .; abundance: .
CDR3aa: CASSKEAGEVEKLFF; CDR3nt: TGTGCCAGCAGCAAAGAGGCAGGGGAAGTTGAAAAACTGTTTTTT; v_gene: TRBV21-1; j_gene: TRBJ1-4; d_gene: .; abundance: .
CDR3aa: CASSPRDRGREQYF; CDR3nt: TGTGCCAGCAGCCCCCGGGACAGGGGTCGCGAGCAGTACTTC; v_gene: TRBV11-1; j_gene: TRBJ2-7; d_gene: TRBD1; abundance: .
CDR3aa: CASSLAAGTYEQYF; CDR3nt: TGTGCCAGCAGCTTGGCGGCAGGGACCTACGAGCAGTACTTC; v_gene: TRBV5-5; j_gene: TRBJ2-7; d_gene: .; abundance: .
CDR3aa: CASSESVFSGVGYGYTF; CDR3nt: TGCGCCAGCAGTGAGTCGGTGTTTAGCGGGGTTGGGTATGGCTACACCTTC; v_gene: TRBV10-2; j_gene: TRBJ1-2; d_gene: .; abundance: .
CDR3aa: CASSQDRETYEQYF; CDR3nt: TGCGCCAGCAGCCAAGACCGGGAGACCTACGAGCAGTACTTC; v_gene: TRBV4-3; j_gene: TRBJ2-7; d_gene: .; abundance: large
CDR3aa: CASSPEGDTEAFF; CDR3nt: TGTGCCAGCAGCCCTGAGGGGGACACTGAAGCTTTCTTT; v_gene: TRBV5-5; j_gene: TRBJ1-1; d_gene: .; abundance: .
CDR3aa: CASSVLSGNYEQYF; CDR3nt: TGTGCCAGCAGCGTACTTAGCGGAAACTACGAGCAGTACTTC; v_gene: TRBV7-8; j_gene: TRBJ2-7; d_gene: .; abundance: .
CDR3aa: CASSLAQDYEQYF; CDR3nt: TGTGCCAGCAGCTTAGCCCAGGACTACGAGCAGTACTTC; v_gene: TRBV11-2; j_gene: TRBJ2-7; d_gene: .; abundance: .
CDR3aa: CASSIDQGEAFF; CDR3nt: TGTGCCAGTAGTATAGATCAGGGGGAAGCTTTCTTT; v_gene: TRBV19; j_gene: TRBJ1-1; d_gene: .; abundance: .
CDR3aa: CATAESGSDTEAFF; CDR3nt: TGTGCCACCGCCGAATCAGGGTCGGACACTGAAGCTTTCTTT; v_gene: TRBV2; j_gene: TRBJ1-1; d_gene: .; abundance: .
CDR3aa: CATSRDRGKAPDYTF; CDR3nt: TGTGCCACCAGCAGAGATCGTGGTAAAGCCCCCGACTACACCTTC; v_gene: TRBV15; j_gene: TRBJ1-2; d_gene: .; abundance: .
CDR3aa: CASSLGGLASYEQYF; CDR3nt: TGTGCCAGCAGCTTAGGGGGACTCGCCTCCTACGAGCAGTACTTC; v_gene: TRBV13; j_gene: TRBJ2-7; d_gene: .; abundance: .
CDR3aa: CASGPGQGSQPQHF; CDR3nt: TGTGCCAGCGGGCCGGGACAGGGAAGTCAGCCCCAGCATTTT; v_gene: TRBV7-2; j_gene: TRBJ1-5; d_gene: TRBD1; abundance: .
CDR3aa: CASSYTGGAGNQPQHF; CDR3nt: TGTGCCAGCAGCTACACGGGCGGGGCAGGCAATCAGCCCCAGCATTTT; v_gene: TRBV7-3; j_gene: TRBJ1-5; d_gene: .; abundance: .
CDR3aa: CASSLEEQGAYNEKLFF; CDR3nt: TGTGCCAGCAGCTTAGAAGAACAGGGGGCGTATAATGAAAAACTGTTTTTT; v_gene: TRBV7-9; j_gene: TRBJ1-4; d_gene: TRBD1; abundance: .
CDR3aa: CASSQGGTTYEQYF; CDR3nt: TGTGCCAGCAGCCAAGGAGGGACCACCTACGAGCAGTACTTC; v_gene: TRBV5-3; j_gene: TRBJ2-7; d_gene: .; abundance: .
CDR3aa: CASSQDGAGRFGYTF; CDR3nt: TGCGCCAGCAGCCAAGATGGGGCAGGGAGGTTCGGCTACACCTTC; v_gene: TRBV4-3; j_gene: TRBJ1-2; d_gene: .; abundance: .
CDR3aa: CASSVVGTGYSPLHF; CDR3nt: TGTGCCAGCAGCGTAGTCGGGACAGGTTATTCACCCCTCCACTTT; v_gene: TRBV7-8; j_gene: TRBJ1-6; d_gene: TRBD1; abundance: .
CDR3aa: CATSIQGANEKLFF; CDR3nt: TGTGCCACCAGCATACAGGGGGCGAATGAAAAACTGTTTTTT; v_gene: TRBV15; j_gene: TRBJ1-4; d_gene: TRBD1; abundance: .
CDR3aa: CASSMGQGASPLHF; CDR3nt: TGTGCCAGTAGTATGGGACAGGGGGCGTCACCCCTCCACTTT; v_gene: TRBV19; j_gene: TRBJ1-6; d_gene: TRBD1; abundance: .
CDR3aa: CASSLGGGQGGYGYTF; CDR3nt: TGTGCCAGCAGTTTAGGCGGGGGGCAGGGGGGCTATGGCTACACCTTC; v_gene: TRBV27; j_gene: TRBJ1-2; d_gene: TRBD1; abundance: .
CDR3aa: CASSLPLTGVGTEAFF; CDR3nt: TGTGCCAGCAGCTTACCCCTCACAGGGGTCGGCACTGAAGCTTTCTTT; v_gene: TRBV7-9; j_gene: TRBJ1-1; d_gene: TRBD1; abundance: medium-sized
CDR3aa: CASSFPNVRRGGNQPQHF; CDR3nt: TGTGCCAGCAGTTTCCCCAATGTACGTCGGGGTGGGAATCAGCCCCAGCATTTT; v_gene: TRBV28; j_gene: TRBJ1-5; d_gene: .; abundance: .
CDR3aa: CASSPIGTGREQYF; CDR3nt: TGTGCCAGCAGCCCCATAGGGACAGGGAGGGAGCAGTACTTC; v_gene: TRBV9; j_gene: TRBJ2-7; d_gene: TRBD1; abundance: few
CDR3aa: CASSWGLAEGETQYF; CDR3nt: TGTGCCAGCAGCTGGGGACTAGCGGAGGGGGAGACCCAGTACTTC; v_gene: TRBV7-2; j_gene: TRBJ2-5; d_gene: TRBD2; abundance: .
CDR3aa: CASSLEGLPTGGFGSGANVLTF; CDR3nt: TGCGCCAGCAGCTTGGAGGGGCTTCCAACAGGGGGATTTGGCTCTGGGGCCAACGTCCTGACTTTC; v_gene: TRBV5-1; j_gene: TRBJ2-6; d_gene: TRBD1; abundance: .
CDR3aa: CASSLDGGEPQHF; CDR3nt: TGTGCCAGCAGCTTAGATGGGGGGGAGCCCCAGCATTTT; v_gene: TRBV7-9; j_gene: TRBJ1-5; d_gene: .; abundance: .
CDR3aa: CASSEGGVGVYGYTF; CDR3nt: TGTGCCAGCAGTGAAGGCGGGGTGGGGGTTTATGGCTACACCTTC; v_gene: TRBV6-1; j_gene: TRBJ1-2; d_gene: .; abundance: .
CDR3aa: CASSPGLNTEAFF; CDR3nt: TGTGCCAGCAGCCCCGGGTTGAACACTGAAGCTTTCTTT; v_gene: TRBV11-2; j_gene: TRBJ1-1; d_gene: .; abundance: .
CDR3aa: CASSDPGQGANEKLFF; CDR3nt: TGTGCCAGCAGCGACCCGGGACAGGGAGCTAATGAAAAACTGTTTTTT; v_gene: TRBV2; j_gene: TRBJ1-4; d_gene: TRBD1; abundance: .
CDR3aa: CASSLAPGGQGSNQPQHF; CDR3nt: TGTGCCAGCAGCTTAGCCCCTGGTGGACAGGGGAGCAATCAGCCCCAGCATTTT; v_gene: TRBV7-6; j_gene: TRBJ1-5; d_gene: TRBD1; abundance: once
CDR3aa: CASSQMVQYTEAFF; CDR3nt: TGTGCCAGCAGCCAAATGGTACAGTACACTGAAGCTTTCTTT; v_gene: TRBV28; j_gene: TRBJ1-1; d_gene: .; abundance: .
CDR3aa: CASSQPPPRLAGEHEQYF; CDR3nt: TGCGCCAGCAGCCAACCACCACCCCGGCTAGCGGGGGAGCACGAGCAGTACTTC; v_gene: TRBV4-3; j_gene: TRBJ2-7; d_gene: TRBD2; abundance: few
CDR3aa: CASTLTGPYNSPLHF; CDR3nt: TGTGCCAGCACCCTAACAGGACCGTATAATTCACCCCTCCACTTT; v_gene: TRBV11-2; j_gene: TRBJ1-6; d_gene: .; abundance: .
CDR3aa: CASSQGFMNTEAFF; CDR3nt: TGTGCCAGCAGCCAGGGGTTCATGAACACTGAAGCTTTCTTT; v_gene: TRBV13; j_gene: TRBJ1-1; d_gene: .; abundance: .
CDR3aa: CASSFGANTEAFF; CDR3nt: TGTGCCAGCAGCTTTGGGGCAAACACTGAAGCTTTCTTT; v_gene: TRBV5-4; j_gene: TRBJ1-1; d_gene: .; abundance: .
CDR3aa: CGLGLAGGSGLNEQFF; CDR3nt: TGTGGCCTGGGACTAGCGGGGGGCTCGGGATTGAATGAGCAGTTCTTC; v_gene: TRBV2; j_gene: TRBJ2-1; d_gene: TRBD2; abundance: .
CDR3aa: CASSDRGPSGANVLTF; CDR3nt: TGTGCCAGTAGTGACAGGGGTCCCTCTGGGGCCAACGTCCTGACTTTC; v_gene: TRBV19; j_gene: TRBJ2-6; d_gene: TRBD1; abundance: once
CDR3aa: CASSQDRGYNQPQHF; CDR3nt: TGCGCCAGCAGCCAAGATAGGGGGTACAATCAGCCCCAGCATTTT; v_gene: TRBV5-4; j_gene: TRBJ1-5; d_gene: .; abundance: few
CDR3aa: CASSPRDRAVEQYF; CDR3nt: TGTGCCAGCAGCCCCCGGGACAGGGCGGTCGAGCAGTACTTC; v_gene: TRBV11-2; j_gene: TRBJ2-7; d_gene: TRBD1; abundance: .
CDR3aa: CASSQVEEGWTEAFF; CDR3nt: TGTGCCAGCAGCCAAGTGGAGGAGGGTTGGACTGAAGCTTTCTTT; v_gene: TRBV4-2; j_gene: TRBJ1-1; d_gene: .; abundance: few
CDR3aa: CASILPGRGVYEQYF; CDR3nt: TGTGCCAGCATTCTGCCGGGGCGGGGCGTGTACGAGCAGTACTTC; v_gene: TRBV11-2; j_gene: TRBJ2-7; d_gene: .; abundance: .
CDR3aa: CATIGRTGNTIYF; CDR3nt: TGTGCCACCATTGGGCGTACAGGAAACACCATATATTTT; v_gene: TRBV19; j_gene: TRBJ1-3; d_gene: .; abundance: medium-sized
CDR3aa: CASSVDRGPYEQYF; CDR3nt: TGTGCCAGCAGCGTGGACAGGGGGCCCTACGAGCAGTACTTC; v_gene: TRBV5-5; j_gene: TRBJ2-7; d_gene: TRBD1; abundance: few